A selection of T cell receptor beta chains follows, all from one sample in a study of T cell clonotyping in hematopoietic cell transplantation. Here immunoSEQ multiplex PCR was the method, and the copy in TCRdb shows in-frame clones only, minus some. The sample has 20,000 to 30,000 clones, more than 65% seen once. The source material was peripheral blood mononuclear cells, sampled before stem cell transplant. These receptors were taken from a woman aged 55-69 years with acute myeloid leukemia. Some clones in this sample may be carry-over from other donors' samples. Each CDR3 is given with its conserved first and last residue. A D gene is named only where the DNA matches it firmly. Clone sizes are given selectively: once, few, many, or a class where the clone is expanded.

d_call	v_call	clone_size	j_call	cdr3_aa	cdr3_nt
-	TRBV11-1	-	TRBJ2-7	CASSARNGEQYF	TGTGCCAGCAGCGCCCGAAACGGTGAGCAGTACTTC
-	TRBV19	-	TRBJ2-6	CASSIALSGANVLTF	TGTGCCAGTAGTATAGCCCTCTCTGGGGCCAACGTCCTGACTTTC
-	TRBV5-1	-	TRBJ2-5	CASSLEGETQYF	TGCGCCAGCAGCTTAGAAGGGGAGACCCAGTACTTC
TRBD1	TRBV9	-	TRBJ1-3	CASSVGGTAGNTIYF	TGTGCCAGCAGCGTAGGGGGGACAGCTGGAAACACCATATATTTT
TRBD2	TRBV5-1	-	TRBJ2-5	CASSLAGSGGKETQYF	TGCGCCAGCAGCTTGGCGGGGAGCGGGGGGAAGGAGACCCAGTACTTC
-	TRBV9	-	TRBJ1-6	CASSALRGAPNSPLHF	TGTGCCAGCAGCGCCCTCAGGGGAGCCCCTAATTCACCCCTCCACTTT
TRBD1	TRBV15	medium-sized	TRBJ1-4	CATSSDTGGLDEKLFF	TGTGCCACCAGCAGCGATACAGGGGGCTTGGACGAAAAACTGTTTTTT
TRBD2	TRBV29-1	-	TRBJ2-1	CSVERGVRSYNEQFF	TGCAGCGTTGAGCGGGGGGTTCGCTCCTACAATGAGCAGTTCTTC
-	TRBV5-1	-	TRBJ1-2	CASSLEQNYGYTF	TGCGCCAGCAGCTTGGAACAGAACTATGGCTACACCTTC
TRBD1	TRBV19	-	TRBJ1-1	CASSFTGGPNEAFF	TGTGCCAGCTCATTTACAGGGGGGCCCAATGAAGCTTTCTTT
-	TRBV29-1	-	TRBJ2-5	CSVRARFVGETQYF	TGCAGCGTCCGTGCGAGGTTCGTCGGAGAGACCCAGTACTTC
-	TRBV5-1	-	TRBJ2-7	CASSPGGYSYEQYF	TGCGCCAGCAGCCCCGGCGGCTACTCCTACGAGCAGTACTTC
-	TRBV28	-	TRBJ1-5	CASSFLAGGTQPQHF	TGTGCCAGCAGTTTCCTCGCCGGGGGAACTCAGCCCCAGCATTTT
-	TRBV6-5	-	TRBJ2-5	CASTRRPGRQETQYF	TGTGCCAGCACGCGGCGTCCTGGGCGACAAGAGACCCAGTACTTC
-	TRBV6-4	once	TRBJ2-7	CASSEARGPYEQYF	TGTGCCAGCAGTGAAGCGAGGGGCCCCTACGAGCAGTACTTC
-	TRBV7-9	-	TRBJ1-1	CASRLLASATEAFF	TGTGCCAGCAGGCTCTTAGCTTCGGCCACTGAAGCTTTCTTT
-	TRBV7-2	few	TRBJ1-2	CASSLGQGRDVYGYTF	TGTGCCAGCAGCTTGGGGCAGGGGAGAGATGTCTATGGCTACACCTTC
-	TRBV23-1	-	TRBJ1-2	CASSQAERGSYGYTF	TGCGCCAGCAGTCAAGCCGAGAGGGGAAGCTATGGCTACACCTTC
TRBD1	TRBV28	-	TRBJ1-5	CASSLPDRGNQPQHF	TGTGCCAGCAGTTTACCCGACAGGGGCAATCAGCCCCAGCATTTT
-	TRBV27	-	TRBJ2-7	CASSFYQNYEQYF	TGTGCCAGCAGTTTTTACCAGAACTACGAGCAGTACTTC
-	TRBV28	-	TRBJ2-3	CASSFKAPSDTQYF	TGTGCCAGCAGTTTTAAGGCCCCTTCGGATACGCAGTATTTT
TRBD1	TRBV19	-	TRBJ1-3	CASRDGTGGSGNTIYF	TGTGCCAGTAGGGACGGGACAGGGGGATCTGGAAACACCATATATTTT
-	TRBV9	-	TRBJ2-1	CASSVGSSYNEQFF	TGTGCCAGCAGCGTGGGCTCCTCCTACAATGAGCAGTTCTTC
-	TRBV19	-	TRBJ2-3	CASRRQVTDTQYF	TGTGCCAGTAGGCGACAGGTCACAGATACGCAGTATTTT
-	TRBV29-1	-	TRBJ2-1	CSVSGTLNSYNEQFF	TGCAGCGTCTCCGGGACCTTGAATTCCTACAATGAGCAGTTCTTC
-	TRBV9	-	TRBJ2-5	CASSVGQIQETQYF	TGTGCCAGCAGCGTTGGACAGATCCAAGAGACCCAGTACTTC
-	TRBV2	-	TRBJ2-7	CASSETGPGVEQYF	TGTGCCAGCAGTGAAACCGGTCCTGGGGTCGAGCAGTACTTC
-	TRBV4-3	-	TRBJ2-7	CASSQDSLGEQYF	TGCGCCAGCAGCCAAGATTCCCTGGGAGAGCAGTACTTC
-	TRBV29-1	-	TRBJ1-1	CSALTGDEEAFF	TGCAGCGCCTTAACCGGGGATGAGGAAGCTTTCTTT
-	TRBV5-4	-	TRBJ1-2	CASSRIGGDYGYTF	TGTGCCAGCAGCCGGATCGGGGGCGACTATGGCTACACCTTC
-	TRBV28	-	TRBJ2-3	CASSLSGSAVSDTQYF	TGTGCCAGCAGTTTATCGGGGTCGGCAGTTTCAGATACGCAGTATTTT
TRBD2	TRBV25-1	-	TRBJ2-7	CASSEPSGRNYEQYF	TGTGCCAGCAGTGAGCCTAGCGGGAGGAACTACGAGCAGTACTTC
-	TRBV11-2	-	TRBJ1-2	CASSLAGENYGYTF	TGTGCCAGCAGCTTAGCGGGGGAAAACTATGGCTACACCTTC
-	TRBV19	-	TRBJ1-3	CASSIDWGSRNTIYF	TGTGCCAGTAGTATTGATTGGGGTTCCCGAAACACCATATATTTT
TRBD1	TRBV11-3	few	TRBJ2-7	CASSRNAGTDPYEQYF	TGTGCCAGCAGCCGGAACGCCGGGACAGATCCCTACGAGCAGTACTTC
TRBD1	TRBV19	-	TRBJ1-1	CASSTRGPGPEAFF	TGTGCCAGTAGTACCAGGGGGCCAGGCCCTGAAGCTTTCTTT
TRBD1	TRBV28	-	TRBJ2-7	CASSPPGQKGGEQYF	TGTGCCAGCAGTCCTCCGGGACAGAAAGGCGGCGAGCAGTACTTC
-	TRBV27	-	TRBJ2-5	CASSLSKGFAIETQYF	TGTGCCAGCAGTTTATCTAAGGGGTTCGCAATAGAGACCCAGTACTTC
-	TRBV28	-	TRBJ2-3	CASSLLGAGTDTQYF	TGTGCCAGCAGTTTATTAGGGGCAGGGACAGATACGCAGTATTTT
TRBD1	TRBV27	-	TRBJ2-2	CASSFRQGTNTGELFF	TGTGCCAGCAGTTTTAGACAGGGGACGAACACCGGGGAGCTGTTTTTT
TRBD2	TRBV27	-	TRBJ2-3	CASSVLAGGPDTQYF	TGTGCCAGCAGTGTCCTAGCGGGAGGTCCAGATACGCAGTATTTT
-	TRBV7-3	few	TRBJ2-2	CASSLGLNTGELFF	TGTGCCAGCTCCTTAGGGCTGAACACCGGGGAGCTGTTTTTT
-	TRBV19	few	TRBJ1-5	CASSIEQGRDQPQHF	TGTGCCAGTAGTATTGAGCAGGGCAGGGATCAGCCCCAGCATTTT
TRBD1	TRBV7-8	-	TRBJ1-5	CASSPRDRGTYQPQHF	TGTGCCAGCAGCCCCCGGGACAGGGGGACTTATCAGCCCCAGCATTTT
-	TRBV28	few	TRBJ2-7	CASSLSDSLSYEQYF	TGTGCCAGCAGTTTATCGGACAGCCTCTCCTACGAGCAGTACTTC
-	TRBV14	-	TRBJ1-6	CASSPTIGVYNSPLHF	TGTGCCAGCAGCCCTACTATAGGGGTCTATAATTCACCCCTCCACTTT
TRBD2	TRBV4-1	-	TRBJ2-3	CASSQETSALDTQYF	TGCGCCAGCAGCCAAGAAACTAGCGCTTTGGATACGCAGTATTTT
-	TRBV11-1	once	TRBJ2-7	CASTIRGNSYEQYF	TGTGCCAGCACCATTAGAGGGAACTCCTACGAGCAGTACTTC
TRBD1	TRBV29-1	once	TRBJ1-1	CSVDGDRGRTEAFF	TGCAGCGTTGATGGTGACAGGGGGCGGACTGAAGCTTTCTTT
-	TRBV6-6	-	TRBJ1-2	CASSDSWGRGYGYTF	TGTGCCAGCAGTGACTCGTGGGGACGGGGCTATGGCTACACCTTC
-	TRBV27	-	TRBJ1-1	CASSFLHREAEAFF	TGTGCCAGCAGTTTTCTGCATCGGGAAGCTGAAGCTTTCTTT